The present T cell receptor beta chain was sequenced within a study of spatial heterogeneity in lung cancer. Study observations and caveats: Mutation counts in tumors were tracked by counts of expanded intratumoral alpha and beta TCRs.

This clonotype was found many times. Its antigen is as yet unknown. TCRdb re-derived calls from the 5' RACE reads in MiXCR, one entry per CDR3 protein. This table holds approximately 94,000 distinct CDR3 sequences, 3.5% to 5% found once. The time point: sample taken at primary tumor resection. V was clipped by 4 bases and J by 0 bases; unmatched bases: 8. Germline CDR1 is SGDLS and CDR2 is YYNGEE. The CDR3 sequence is 17 residues long. The chain uses TRBV9 and TRBJ2-3, with 10 nucleotides matching TRBD2. The sample was lung tumor tissue, taken at surgery. The receptor's source is a male donor with early-stage non-small cell lung cancer. This chain's CDR3 is CASSIPTSGFSTDTQYF. The DNA of the CDR3 is TGTGCCAGCAGCATTCCGACTAGCGGGTTTAGCACAGATACGCAGTATTTT.